These 18 T cell receptor beta chains originate from one sample sequenced in a study of shared clonotypes between healthy human individuals (dated by TCRdb to the early 2020s). CD8 naive samples were CD45RO-negative cells positively selected for CCR7, giving a CD45RA+CCR7+ population that excluded TemRA cells. Library construction relied on the immunoSEQ multiplex PCR assay. What TCRdb holds here is the immuneACCESS table cut down to in-frame rearrangements. Part of the clones is not present; checked against another copy, under half of the missing clones reflect an unresolved V gene, and the others are unexplained. This sample holds 2 million to 2.5 million clones; approximately 94% were observed only once. The top ten hold about 1.1% of the sample. Sequencing used naive CD8+ T cells sorted from blood. The cell subset or site label corresponds to: CD45RA+CCR7+. These receptors were collected from a man aged 18 to 30 in good health.

This chain's CDR3 is CASSSRDKNTGELFF. Here the CDR3 DNA reads TGTGCCAGCAGCTCCCGGGACAAGAACACCGGGGAGCTGTTTTTT. V and J are TRBV21-1 and TRBJ2-2; the table's D call of TRBD1 was not tested on the DNA. TRBV21-1 is recorded as a pseudogene. The CDR3 spans 15 residues.

For this clone: This specimen includes other DNA sequences encoding the same CDR3. The CDR3 coding sequence is TGTGCCAGCAGCCCCCCAGACGGCCAAGAGACCCAGTACTTC. This translates into CASSPPDGQETQYF. This chain joins TRBV7-9 and TRBJ2-5; D is ambiguous. Germline assignment: CDR1 SEHNR and CDR2 FQNEAQ (reference sequence). Between the trimmed V and J ends, which lost 5 bases and 1 base, there was a span of 11 bases. This CDR3 spans 14 amino acids.

This chain joins TRBV7-6 and TRBJ1-3, with TRBD1 as a possible D gene (6 bases). CDR1 and CDR2 from the germline V gene are SGHVS and FNYEAQ. Trimming took 0 bases from V and 0 from J, leaving 9 bases between them. This CDR3 spans 16 amino acids. In DNA, the CDR3 is TGTGCCAGCAGCTTAGCCGGGACAAGCTCTGGAAACACCATATATTTT. It yields the protein CASSLAGTSSGNTIYF.

This clone is a singleton in its sample. This sample also contains other DNA sequences that code for the same CDR3. The chain uses TRBV9 and TRBJ1-1; 7 positions agree with TRBD1. With 4 bases clipped from V and 1 base from J, the junction kept 4 bases outside the gene matches. Germline values: CDR1 SGDLS, CDR2 YYNGEE. This CDR3 contains 14 residues. The CDR3 sequence: CASSPWTGNTEAFF. Written as DNA, the CDR3 is TGTGCCAGCAGCCCCTGGACAGGGAACACTGAAGCTTTCTTT. The complete variable domain, with remaining parts taken from reference TRBV9 and TRBJ1-1, reads DSGVTQTPKHLITATGQRVTLRCSPRSGDLSVYWYQQSLDQGLQFLIQYYNGEERAKGNILERFSAQQFPDLHSELNLSSLELGDSALYFCASSPWTGNTEAFFGQGTRLTVV.

V usage is TRBV30 and J usage is TRBJ1-1, with a tentative D call TRBD1 (5 bases). CDR3 length equals 13 residues. The ends were cut back, 0 bases at V and 5 bases at J, with 10 bases in the middle. Germline V gene lookup returns CDR1 GTSNPN and CDR2 SVGIG (reference sequence). The CDR3 loop reads CAWSVRGWTEAFF. CDR3 in DNA: TGTGCCTGGAGTGTAAGGGGTTGGACTGAAGCTTTCTTT.

The chain links TRBV30 to TRBJ2-7, with D unresolved. This CDR3 region has 13 residues. Germline CDR1 GTSNPN, CDR2 SVGIG (reference sequence). V was clipped by 1 base and J by 0 bases, with 7 bases between them. CDR3 DNA: TGTGCCTGGAGTGACAGCAGCTCCTACGAGCAGTACTTC. Residues: CAWSDSSSYEQYF.

This clone was observed a few times. The chain carries TRBV10-2 and TRBJ1-5, with D possibly matching TRBD1 (5 bases). CDR3 length: 14 amino acids. Deletions cut 7 bases from V and 3 bases from J, with 13 bases between. Germline V gene data show CDR1 as WSHSY and CDR2 as SAAADI. The CDR3 sequence: CASTVTAYNQPQHF. In DNA, the CDR3 is TGCGCCAGCACCGTGACAGCCTACAATCAGCCCCAGCATTTT.

This sequence joins TRBV2 and TRBJ1-2; weak D call: TRBD1 (6 bases). The CDR3 runs to 12 residues. Trimming took 6 bases from V and 4 from J, leaving 9 bases between them. CDR1 is SNHLY and CDR2 is FYNNEI in the germline V gene. DNA for the CDR3: TGTGCCAGCAGGGGAGGGGGCTATGGCTACACCTTC. This gives the protein CASRGGGYGYTF.

V gene TRBV7-6 combines with J gene TRBJ2-7, with TRBD1 as a possible D gene (5 bases). The V gene lost 2 bases and the J gene lost 2 bases, with 13 bases spanning the gap. This CDR3 spans 15 amino acids. Germline loops: CDR1 SGHVS, CDR2 FNYEAQ. The CDR3 protein is CASSLFRQGPYEQYF. The DNA for the CDR3 is TGTGCCAGCAGCTTATTTCGTCAGGGCCCCTACGAGCAGTACTTC.

The J gene is TRBJ2-7, the V gene TRBV11-2; TRBD1 matches 9 bases. Germline V gene data show CDR1 as SGHAT and CDR2 as FQNNGV. V lost 5 bases, J lost 1 base, and 6 bases stayed unmatched. The CDR3 consists of 15 residues. The CDR3 DNA sequence: TGTGCCAGCAGCCCGGACAGGGGACCATCCTACGAGCAGTACTTC. This translates into CASSPDRGPSYEQYF.

The rearrangement uses TRBV27 and TRBJ2-1; 12 bases are shared with TRBD2. The V gene's germline CDR1 is MNHEY and CDR2 SMNVEV (reference sequence). After removal of 8 bases from V and 3 bases from J, the junction contained 5 bases not matched to a gene. The CDR3 loop spans 15 amino acids. CDR3 coding DNA: TGTGCCAGCCGTCCGGGACTAGCGGGCTACAATGAGCAGTTCTTC. It codes for CASRPGLAGYNEQFF.

The CDR3 DNA is TGTGCCAGCAGTGTTGGGGGGACTGGAAACACCATATATTTT. Its protein is CASSVGGTGNTIYF. The chain couples TRBV6-1 to TRBJ1-3; perhaps TRBD1 as D (5 bases). Germline-derived CDR1 and CDR2 are MNHNS and SASEGT. The CDR3 has 14 residues. V was clipped by 4 bases and J by 2 bases, with 9 bases between them.

The chain joins TRBV9 to TRBJ2-4; either TRBD1 or TRBD2 may fit D (5 bases each). The CDR3 totals 15 residues. Germline-derived CDR1 and CDR2 are SGDLS and YYNGEE. The V and J ends lost 0 bases and 10 bases respectively, with 17 bases between them. The CDR3 bases are TGTGCCAGCAGCGTAGCTGGGACCGCCGTGGGGATTCAGTACTTC. As protein: CASSVAGTAVGIQYF. Together with reference TRBV9 and TRBJ2-4, the CDR3 gives the full variable domain: DSGVTQTPKHLITATGQRVTLRCSPRSGDLSVYWYQQSLDQGLQFLIQYYNGEERAKGNILERFSAQQFPDLHSELNLSSLELGDSALYFCASSVAGTAVGIQYFGAGTRLSVL.

Remarks on this clone: Additional DNA sequences in this sample encode the identical CDR3. The rearrangement links TRBV6-5 to TRBJ1-2; 7 bases are shared with TRBD1. CDR3 length: 16 residues. Germline V gives CDR1 MNHEY, CDR2 SVGAGI. J lost 1 base, V lost 0 bases, and 5 bases had no gene match. The CDR3 here is CASSYSTGEVNYGYTF. CDR3 nucleotide sequence: TGTGCCAGCAGTTACTCCACAGGGGAGGTTAACTATGGCTACACCTTC.

To note about this clone: The same CDR3 also results from other DNA sequences found in this sample. This chain connects TRBV30 to TRBJ2-1, with a tentative D call TRBD2 (5 bases). CDR1 and CDR2 from the germline V gene are GTSNPN and SVGIG (reference sequence). Trimming shortened V by 8 bases and J by 0 bases, and 14 bases separated the two germline ends. The CDR3 totals 14 residues. CDR3 sequence (DNA): TGTGCCCTAGGGTGGGAGAACTCCTACAATGAGCAGTTCTTC. This sequence encodes CALGWENSYNEQFF.

The chain links TRBV6-5 to TRBJ2-1; D is perhaps TRBD1 or TRBD2 (5 bases each). The CDR3 runs to 15 residues. The V end lost 6 bases, the J end lost 4 bases, and 16 bases lay between the germline ends. Looked up from germline, CDR1 is MNHEY and CDR2 is SVGAGI. The CDR3 DNA is TGTGCCAGCAGGTCCGGGACGGGTATTTACAATGAGCAGTTCTTC. Residues: CASRSGTGIYNEQFF.

The gene calls are TRBV5-6 and TRBJ2-3, with 8 bases aligning to TRBD2. The CDR3 is 15 amino acids. Looked up from germline, CDR1 is SGHDT and CDR2 is YYEEEE. After removal of 4 bases from V and 4 bases from J, the junction contained 8 bases not matched to a gene. CDR3 sequence: CASSTTSGGADTQYF. In DNA form, the CDR3 reads TGTGCCAGCAGCACTACTAGCGGCGGGGCAGATACGCAGTATTTT.

The chain couples TRBV9 to TRBJ2-3; D unresolved. V was shortened by 4 bases and J by 1 base, with 16 bases between the two germline ends. Germline V gene data show CDR1 as SGDLS and CDR2 as YYNGEE. The CDR3 spans 16 residues. CDR3 region: CASSPRTPTCTDTQYF. CDR3 sequence (DNA): TGTGCCAGCAGCCCAAGGACCCCGACTTGCACAGATACGCAGTATTTT.